This T cell receptor beta chain was sequenced during a study of cytomegalovirus exposure and HLA in healthy donors. Study-wide results and caveats: Sequence variants that were highly shared formed a cluster that was likely a sequencing artifact. In an earlier analysis, in approximately 570 donors, most V segments appeared productive either ~90% or ~30% of the time. From TCR beta sequences, most subjects' HLA-A and HLA-B alleles were reportedly predicted accurately.

The germline gives CDR1 SQVTM, CDR2 ANQGSEA. Trimming removed 4 bases from V and 6 bases from J; junction bases left unmatched: 3. The CDR3 contains 12 residues. Of note for this clone: What it binds is not known.

Use of 60 Vbeta and 13 Jbeta primers characterized the PCR. The table came from immunoSEQ multiplex PCR; TCRdb's copy has only in-frame clones and leaves some out. The sample holds 55,000 to 80,000 clones; about three quarters are singletons and the top ten take 20% to 25%. Sequenced input: PBMCs. This chain connects TRBV29-1 to TRBJ2-1, with 7 bases aligning to TRBD2. This clonotype was sampled from a man aged 45 to 65 in good health and CMV-seropositive. The CDR3 nucleotides read TGCAGCGTTGCTAGCGGCCTCAATGAGCAGTTCTTC. Protein sequence: CSVASGLNEQFF.